The 26 T cell receptor beta chains below come from one sample, sequenced in a study of blood T cell repertoires in COVID-19. TCRdb's copy holds only in-frame clones and misses some; the assay was immunoSEQ multiplex PCR. The table has 60,000 to 70,000 clones, 70% to 90% seen once. The sequenced material came from peripheral blood. Source of these receptors: a man in his forties with COVID-19, enrolled during active disease.

The chain combines TRBV6-6 with TRBJ2-5; 7 nucleotides match TRBD2. With 8 bases clipped from V and 7 bases from J, the junction kept 10 bases outside the gene matches. This CDR3 has 13 amino acids. The germline gives CDR1 MNHNY, CDR2 SVGAGI (reference sequence). CDR3 in amino acids: CASSPAGEGTQYF. The CDR3, as DNA: TGTGCCAGCTCTCCCGCCGGGGAGGGGACCCAGTACTTC.

The chain has TRBV19 and TRBJ1-5, with 7 bases identical to TRBD1. The CDR3 is 14 amino acids. Germline CDR1 and CDR2: LNHDA and SQIVND (reference sequence). V lost 6 bases and J lost 5; bases outside the gene matches: 7. CDR3 nucleotide sequence: TGTGCCAGTAGCCACCTAGGGGGCGATCAGCCCCAGCATTTT. Amino acids: CASSHLGGDQPQHF.

The rearrangement uses TRBV10-3 and TRBJ2-1; 9 bases align to TRBD1. V was clipped by 10 bases and J by 8 bases; unmatched bases: 12. Germline assignment: CDR1 ENHRY and CDR2 SYGVKD. The CDR3 covers 14 residues. CDR3 nucleotides: TGTGCCACCACGGGACAGGGTAGTGTGGATGAGCAGTTCTTC. Amino acids: CATTGQGSVDEQFF.

V usage is TRBV6-4 and J usage is TRBJ2-5; D is ambiguous. The germline V and J ends were trimmed by 11 bases and 2 bases, with 18 bases remaining between them. This CDR3 has 14 residues. CDR1 is MRHNA, CDR2 SNTAGT, per germline. Written as DNA, the CDR3 is TGTGCCCTGCCCGTAGCTCCACCTCAAGAGACCCAGTACTTC. This codes for CALPVAPPQETQYF.

The V gene is TRBV11-2, the J gene TRBJ2-5; 8 bases match TRBD2. The CDR3 contains 15 residues. Unmatched junction bases numbered 6, after V lost 5 bases and J lost 1 base. Germline V CDR1 and CDR2: SGHAT, FQNNGV. The CDR3 DNA sequence: TGTGCCAGCAGCACGGGAGGGGGGGGCCAAGAGACCCAGTACTTC. Its protein product is CASSTGGGGQETQYF. The full variable domain, completed using reference TRBV11-2 and TRBJ2-5, is EAGVAQSPRYKIIEKRQSVAFWCNPISGHATLYWYQQILGQGPKLLIQFQNNGVVDDSQLPKDRFSAERLKGVDSTLKIQPAKLEDSAVYLCASSTGGGGQETQYFGPGTRLLVL.

This chain joins TRBV3-1 (or the pseudogene TRBV3-2) and TRBJ2-3; the D gene is possibly TRBD1 (6 bases). In germline, CDR1 is LGHDT, CDR2 YNNKEL (reference sequence). The ends were cut back, 2 bases at V and 2 bases at J, with 14 bases in the middle. This CDR3 is 16 amino acids long. CDR3 nucleotide sequence: TGTGCCAGCAGCCAACCCGGGACAAGCCTCACAGATACGCAGTATTTT. Protein sequence: CASSQPGTSLTDTQYF.

This chain uses TRBV28 with TRBJ1-3, with D possibly matching TRBD1 (5 bases). Trimming took 4 bases from V and 4 from J, leaving 14 bases between them. From germline, CDR1 is MDHEN and CDR2 SYDVKM. This CDR3 has 15 residues. CDR3 bases: TGTGCCAGCAGTTACCAGGGAATCGCAGGAAACACCATATATTTT. It yields the protein CASSYQGIAGNTIYF.

The chain combines TRBV19 with TRBJ2-4, with TRBD1 matching over 9 bases. The CDR3 length is 16 residues. V dropped 4 bases and J dropped 8; count of bases not matched to a gene: 12. Germline V gene sequence: CDR1 LNHDA, CDR2 SQIVND (reference sequence). The CDR3 loop is CASSTLPGQGSDIQYF. The CDR3 nucleotides read TGTGCCAGTAGTACACTCCCCGGACAGGGGTCGGACATTCAGTACTTC.

This chain uses TRBV2 with TRBJ1-1; no firm D call. The CDR3 runs to 14 residues. The germline V gene has CDR1 SNHLY and CDR2 FYNNEI. Trimming took 6 bases from V and 1 from J, leaving 12 bases between them. CDR3 region: CASSIFVRNTEAFF. Here the CDR3 DNA reads TGTGCCAGCAGCATCTTCGTTAGGAACACTGAAGCTTTCTTT.

The rearrangement joins TRBV4-2 to TRBJ2-1, with 11 bases matching TRBD1. V lost 0 bases to trimming and J lost 4 bases; unmatched junction nucleotides: 8. Germline V lookup: CDR1 LGHNA, CDR2 YNFKEQ. The CDR3 length is 18 residues. CDR3 loop: CASSQDLPGTGGYNEQFF. The DNA for the CDR3 is TGTGCCAGCAGCCAAGACCTCCCCGGGACAGGGGGGTACAATGAGCAGTTCTTC.

The chain links TRBV7-8 to TRBJ1-5, with 7 bases aligning to TRBD1. Germline CDR1 reads SGHVS; CDR2 reads FQNEAQ. The CDR3 spans 17 residues. V was pared by 5 bases and J by 3 bases, with 13 bases of the junction left unmatched. The CDR3 reads CASSPRDRGLLNQPQHF. For the CDR3, the DNA is TGTGCCAGCAGCCCCCGGGACAGAGGTTTACTCAATCAGCCCCAGCATTTT.

V usage is TRBV9 and J usage is TRBJ1-2; 7 bases line up with TRBD1. The CDR3 extends over 15 amino acids. The junction had 8 bases not matched to a gene; V was cut back by 3 bases and J by 3 bases. Germline loops: CDR1 SGDLS, CDR2 YYNGEE. The CDR3: CASSARQGMDYGYTF. In nucleotides, the CDR3 is TGTGCCAGCAGCGCCCGACAGGGTATGGACTATGGCTACACCTTC.

The rearrangement joins TRBV3-1 (or the pseudogene TRBV3-2) to TRBJ2-1; tentative D call: TRBD2 (6 bases). This CDR3 has 17 residues. Trimming took off 4 bases at V and 5 bases at J, with 21 bases between the two ends. Germline CDR1 LGHDT, CDR2 YNNKEL (reference sequence). The CDR3 reads CASSPTRDSQPNNEQFF. The CDR3 bases are TGTGCCAGCAGCCCAACCCGGGACTCCCAGCCTAACAATGAGCAGTTCTTC.

The rearrangement uses TRBV2 and TRBJ1-6, with 9 bases that match TRBD1. This CDR3 has 14 amino acids. The V gene end was trimmed by 6 bases and the J gene end by 7 bases; junction bases not matched to a gene: 4. In germline, CDR1 is SNHLY, CDR2 FYNNEI. CDR3 sequence: CASRAGTGNSPLHF. The CDR3, as DNA: TGTGCCAGCAGGGCCGGGACAGGGAATTCACCCCTCCACTTT.

This clone came up a few times. This sequence joins TRBV9 and TRBJ2-5; 12 positions agree with TRBD1. Germline V gene lookup returns CDR1 SGDLS and CDR2 YYNGEE. The CDR3 sequence is 16 residues long. V dropped 4 bases and J dropped 5; count of bases not matched to a gene: 9. DNA of the CDR3: TGTGCCAGCAGCACCACGGGACAGGGGGCAGCGGAGACCCAGTACTTC. This translates into CASSTTGQGAAETQYF.

The chain has TRBV29-1 and TRBJ1-1; no clear D gene. V lost 5 bases and J 1 base, leaving 5 bases between the germline ends. The CDR3 totals 11 residues. From germline, CDR1 is SQVTM and CDR2 ANQGSEA. CDR3 loop: CSVSENTEAFF. In DNA form, the CDR3 reads TGCAGCGTTTCAGAGAACACTGAAGCTTTCTTT.

The gene calls are TRBV5-1 and TRBJ2-5, with TRBD1 as a possible D gene (5 bases). The CDR3 length is 14 residues. The V and J ends lost 0 bases and 2 bases respectively, with 8 bases between them. Per germline, CDR1 SGHRS and CDR2 YFSETQ. The CDR3: CASSLAREQETQYF. As DNA, the CDR3 is TGCGCCAGCAGCTTGGCCAGGGAACAAGAGACCCAGTACTTC.

The V and J genes are TRBV6-5 and TRBJ2-7, with D possibly being TRBD2 (6 bases). The germline V and J ends were trimmed by 0 bases and 0 bases, with 12 bases remaining between them. The CDR3 loop spans 16 amino acids. CDR1 MNHEY and CDR2 SVGAGI come from the germline V gene. The CDR3, as DNA: TGTGCCAGCAGTTACTCTAGCGGCCTGAACTCCTACGAGCAGTACTTC. Translating gives CASSYSSGLNSYEQYF.

The chain uses TRBV2 and TRBJ1-6; D call uncertain. The CDR3 covers 14 residues. Trimming stripped 1 base from V and 4 bases from J, with 5 bases between. Germline V lookup: CDR1 SNHLY, CDR2 FYNNEI. Here the CDR3 reads CASSEGDYNSPLHF. The CDR3 DNA reads as TGTGCCAGCAGTGAAGGAGATTATAATTCACCCCTCCACTTT.

This chain links TRBV5-6 with TRBJ1-2; D is unclear. The CDR3 is 11 residues long. Between the trimmed V and J ends, which lost 4 bases and 7 bases, there was a span of 8 bases. Germline values: CDR1 SGHDT, CDR2 YYEEEE. The CDR3 region is CASSREAGYTF. In DNA, the CDR3 is TGTGCCAGCAGCAGGGAGGCTGGCTACACCTTC.

CDR3 protein: CASSPRQGAMSQPQHF. The CDR3 DNA sequence: TGTGCCAGCTCACCACGACAGGGGGCGATGAGTCAGCCCCAGCATTTT. The J gene is TRBJ1-5, the V gene TRBV18; 10 bases line up with TRBD1. The V gene end was trimmed by 1 base and the J gene end by 6 bases; junction bases not matched to a gene: 6. Germline V lookup: CDR1 KGHSH, CDR2 LQKENI. The CDR3 runs to 16 residues.

In DNA form, the CDR3 reads TGCGCCAGCAGCCAAGGGAGCGGAGCGACCCACTACGAGCAGTACTTC. This codes for CASSQGSGATHYEQYF. The chain joins TRBV4-1 to TRBJ2-7, with a possible D match to TRBD2 (5 bases). Trimming stripped 1 base from V and 3 bases from J, with 16 bases between. This CDR3 has 16 amino acids. The V gene's germline CDR1 is MGHRA and CDR2 YSYEKL.

J is TRBJ2-2 and V is TRBV7-9, with 7 positions matching TRBD1. J lost 7 bases, V lost 5 bases, and 10 bases had no gene match. Germline-derived CDR1 and CDR2 are SEHNR and FQNEAQ (reference sequence). The CDR3 totals 15 residues. Written as DNA, the CDR3 is TGTGCCAGCAGCCACAGGGGAAGGGAAAACGGGGAGCTGTTTTTT. Translated: CASSHRGRENGELFF.

J is TRBJ2-5 and V is TRBV7-8, with TRBD2 identical over 7 bases. Germline CDR1 is SGHVS and CDR2 is FQNEAQ. Unmatched junction bases numbered 9, after V lost 5 bases and J lost 3 bases. This CDR3 region has 15 residues. DNA of the CDR3: TGTGCCAGCAGCCGCATGGGACTACCCAAAGAGACCCAGTACTTC. It codes for CASSRMGLPKETQYF.

The chain employs TRBV4-2 and TRBJ1-4; the match to TRBD1 covers 7 bases. Germline values: CDR1 LGHNA, CDR2 YNFKEQ. The length of the CDR3 is 14 residues. V was pared by 4 bases and J by 5 bases, with 4 bases of the junction left unmatched. CDR3 bases: TGTGCCAGCAGCCTCTCGACAGGGAATGAAAAACTGTTTTTT. This encodes CASSLSTGNEKLFF.

The chain carries TRBV2 and TRBJ1-1; the D gene is possibly TRBD1 (6 bases). Trimming removed 5 bases from V and 1 base from J, with 8 bases in between. The germline CDR1 and CDR2 sequences are SNHLY and FYNNEI. CDR3 length: 13 residues. The CDR3 sequence: CASSTGRNTEAFF. CDR3 sequence (DNA): TGTGCCAGCAGTACAGGGCGGAACACTGAAGCTTTCTTT.